Below are 19 T cell receptor beta chains sequenced from a single sample in a study of pediatric ulcerative colitis. Clones were sequenced by immunoSEQ multiplex PCR, and TCRdb holds only the in-frame ones, with some missing. The sample holds tens of thousands of clones, approximately 78% seen once. Rectal tissue came from one to two pinch biopsies taken at colonoscopy. The source material was gut tissue. The receptors were gathered from a boy between 5 and 17 years old with mild ulcerative colitis.

The chain uses TRBV5-8 and TRBJ1-2; the match to TRBD1 covers 8 bases. Looked up from germline, CDR1 is SGHTS and CDR2 is YDEGEE. V dropped 0 bases and J dropped 4; count of bases not matched to a gene: 2. The CDR3 has 14 amino acids. CDR3 residues: CASSLGTGSYGYTF. CDR3 in DNA: TGTGCCAGCAGCTTGGGGACAGGGTCCTATGGCTACACCTTC.

The chain employs TRBV5-4 and TRBJ1-2; D unresolved. Germline-derived CDR1 and CDR2 are SGHNT and YYREEE (reference sequence). The CDR3 is 14 amino acids. Trimming removed 2 bases from V and 2 bases from J, with 10 bases in between. CDR3 nucleotides: TGTGCCAGCAGCTTCATGACAAACAACTATGGCTACACCTTC. It codes for CASSFMTNNYGYTF.

J is TRBJ2-7 and V is TRBV29-1, with 8 bases lining up with TRBD1. CDR3 size: 15 residues. With 0 bases clipped from V and 4 bases from J, the junction kept 8 bases outside the gene matches. Looked up from germline, CDR1 is SQVTM and CDR2 is ANQGSEA. The CDR3 DNA reads TGCAGCGTTGAAGAGGCGGAGACAGGGGCATACGAGCAGTACTTC. Amino acids: CSVEEAETGAYEQYF.

This clone was seen just once. This chain connects TRBV7-8 to TRBJ2-7; D might be TRBD2 (5 bases). The CDR3 runs 17 residues. In germline, CDR1 is SGHVS, CDR2 FQNEAQ. Trimming took off 5 bases at V and 3 bases at J, with 23 bases between the two ends. The CDR3 DNA reads as TGTGCCAGCAGCCGAATATTTAGTGCGGGTTATCTCTACGAGCAGTACTTC. As protein: CASSRIFSAGYLYEQYF.

This clone occurred once. The chain is built from TRBV7-8 and TRBJ2-5; TRBD2 matches at 15 bases. This CDR3 spans 20 amino acids. Germline CDR1 and CDR2: SGHVS and FQNEAQ. V trimming: 5 bases; J trimming: 2 bases; junction bases outside the gene matches: 15. The CDR3 is CASSLGLAGGLDTKQETQYF. The CDR3 DNA sequence: TGTGCCAGCAGCCTGGGACTAGCGGGGGGACTGGATACAAAGCAAGAGACCCAGTACTTC.

This clone was seen only a few times. The rearrangement joins TRBV29-1 to TRBJ2-5; 7 bases match TRBD1. This CDR3 has 14 residues. With V trimmed by 5 bases and J by 3 bases, 9 bases remained unmatched. In germline, CDR1 is SQVTM, CDR2 ANQGSEA. The CDR3 sequence: CSVYPGQREETQYF. CDR3 bases: TGCAGCGTTTACCCGGGACAGAGAGAAGAGACCCAGTACTTC. Full variable domain (remainder filled in from reference TRBV29-1 and TRBJ2-5): SAVISQKPSRDICQRGTSLTIQCQVDSQVTMMFWYRQQPGQSLTLIATANQGSEATYESGFVIDKFPISRPNLTFSTLTVSNMSPEDSSIYLCSVYPGQREETQYFGPGTRLLVL.

The chain is built from TRBV5-4 and TRBJ1-4, with TRBD1 matching 9 bases. V gave up 3 bases and J gave up 4 bases; unmatched junction bases: 4. This CDR3 comprises 15 residues. CDR1 SGHNT and CDR2 YYREEE come from the germline V gene (reference sequence). CDR3 residues: CASSSPGQGNEKLFF. DNA for the CDR3: TGTGCCAGCAGCTCGCCGGGACAGGGTAATGAAAAACTGTTTTTT.

V usage is TRBV7-3 and J usage is TRBJ1-6; no definite D call. V was clipped by 0 bases and J by 9 bases, with 15 bases between them. The CDR3 runs to 16 residues. From germline, CDR1 is SGHTA and CDR2 FQGTGA. CDR3 sequence: CASSLTSVGGSSPLHF. CDR3 nucleotide sequence: TGTGCCAGCAGCTTAACGTCGGTGGGAGGGAGTTCACCCCTCCACTTT. Complete variable domain (other parts from reference TRBV7-3 and TRBJ1-6): GAGVSQTPSNKVTEKGKYVELRCDPISGHTALYWYRQSLGQGPEFLIYFQGTGAADDSGLPNDRFFAVRPEGSVSTLKIQRTERGDSAVYLCASSLTSVGGSSPLHFGNGTRLTVT.

Turning to this clone: Within the sample, other DNA sequences also encode this same CDR3. This chain links TRBV4-2 with TRBJ2-3; 10 nucleotides agree with TRBD2. Trimming took 0 bases from V and 1 from J; bases not matched to a gene: 1. Germline V gives CDR1 LGHNA, CDR2 YNFKEQ. This CDR3 spans 16 amino acids. CDR3: CASSQDLAGGTDTQYF. As DNA, the CDR3 is TGTGCCAGCAGCCAAGATCTAGCGGGGGGCACAGATACGCAGTATTTT.

This clone was picked up one time. The chain employs TRBV5-1 and TRBJ2-7; either TRBD1 or TRBD2 may supply D (5 bases each). The germline V gene encodes CDR1 SGHRS and CDR2 YFSETQ. This CDR3 contains 13 residues. V was cut by 4 bases and J by 3 bases, with 11 bases left in between. CDR3 amino acids: CASSTGRNYEQYF. The CDR3 DNA follows: TGCGCCAGCAGCACGGGACGAAACTACGAGCAGTACTTC.

This clone has a handful of counts. The chain joins TRBV6-5 to TRBJ1-1; D remains unclear. V was cut by 7 bases and J by 1 base, with 16 bases left in between. The CDR3 is 15 residues long. Germline V gene data show CDR1 as MNHEY and CDR2 as SVGAGI. CDR3 coding DNA: TGTGCCAGCACCCAAAACCTCGACCCGAACACTGAAGCTTTCTTT. Translation gives CASTQNLDPNTEAFF.

The V and J genes are TRBV13 and TRBJ2-5, with TRBD2 matching over 11 bases. CDR1 is PRHDT and CDR2 is FYEKMQ in the germline V gene (reference sequence). The CDR3 is 16 residues long. Trimming took 1 base from V and 5 from J; bases not matched to a gene: 6. Here the CDR3 reads CASSLVLAGGHETQYF. In DNA, the CDR3 is TGTGCCAGCAGCTTAGTCTTAGCGGGGGGGCACGAGACCCAGTACTTC.

This clone was seen a single time. V and J are TRBV5-4 and TRBJ1-2; D possibly corresponds to TRBD1 (5 bases). Trimming took off 4 bases at V and 4 bases at J, with 11 bases between the two ends. This CDR3 is 13 amino acids long. Germline CDR1 reads SGHNT; CDR2 reads YYREEE (reference sequence). CDR3 in DNA: TGTGCCAGCAGCAGGGACGGACTCTATGGCTACACCTTC. Amino acid sequence: CASSRDGLYGYTF.

In its sample, this clone was seen a few times. The J gene is TRBJ2-7, the V gene TRBV2; the D gene is possibly TRBD1 (5 bases). The CDR3 totals 11 residues. V was clipped by 5 bases and J by 7 bases, with 9 bases between them. In germline, CDR1 is SNHLY, CDR2 FYNNEI. In DNA, the CDR3 is TGTGCCAGCAGTCGACAGAGAGAGCAGTACTTC. Its translation: CASSRQREQYF. The full variable domain, completed using reference TRBV2 and TRBJ2-7, is EPEVTQTPSHQVTQMGQEVILRCVPISNHLYFYWYRQILGQKVEFLVSFYNNEISEKSEIFDDQFSVERPDGSNFTLKIRSTKLEDSAMYFCASSRQREQYFGPGTRLTVT.

The chain links TRBV4-1 to TRBJ1-5; 8 nucleotides line up with TRBD1. The CDR3 totals 15 residues. Germline CDR1 MGHRA, CDR2 YSYEKL. The ends lost 1 base at V and 3 bases at J; junction bases unmatched: 2. The CDR3 is CASSQGQGFNQPQHF. For the CDR3, the DNA is TGCGCCAGCAGCCAAGGACAGGGGTTCAATCAGCCCCAGCATTTT.

The genes are TRBV9 and TRBJ2-3; perhaps TRBD2 as D (6 bases). CDR1 and CDR2 from the germline V gene are SGDLS and YYNGEE. Trimming stripped 0 bases from V and 6 bases from J, with 8 bases between. The CDR3 contains 13 residues. CDR3 protein: CASSVAGRDTQYF. The CDR3 DNA reads as TGTGCCAGCAGCGTAGCTGGGAGGGATACGCAGTATTTT.

The V gene is TRBV19, the J gene TRBJ2-6, with D uncertain. The V end was cut by 10 bases, the J end by 2 bases, with 21 bases between. CDR3 length: 17 residues. Germline V gene sequence: CDR1 LNHDA, CDR2 SQIVND (reference sequence). The CDR3 region is CATHPTSPSTGANVLTF. In DNA, the CDR3 is TGTGCCACCCACCCCACGTCCCCATCTACTGGGGCCAACGTCCTGACTTTC.

The chain joins TRBV4-1 to TRBJ2-7; TRBD1 matches at 7 bases. Germline lookup yields CDR1 MGHRA and CDR2 YSYEKL. CDR3 length: 14 amino acids. The V and J ends lost 1 base and 5 bases, in that order; junction bases with no gene match: 5. Here the CDR3 reads CASSQVQGSHEQYF. The CDR3, as DNA: TGCGCCAGCAGCCAAGTACAGGGGAGCCACGAGCAGTACTTC.

The table lists this clone with a count of one. The J gene is TRBJ2-7, the V gene TRBV5-6; 7 nucleotides line up with TRBD2. In germline, CDR1 is SGHDT, CDR2 YYEEEE. This CDR3 region has 15 residues. V lost 4 bases to trimming and J lost 3 bases; unmatched junction nucleotides: 10. The CDR3 loop reads CASSPGLAVLYEQYF. CDR3 coding DNA: TGTGCCAGCAGCCCGGGGCTAGCGGTTCTCTACGAGCAGTACTTC.